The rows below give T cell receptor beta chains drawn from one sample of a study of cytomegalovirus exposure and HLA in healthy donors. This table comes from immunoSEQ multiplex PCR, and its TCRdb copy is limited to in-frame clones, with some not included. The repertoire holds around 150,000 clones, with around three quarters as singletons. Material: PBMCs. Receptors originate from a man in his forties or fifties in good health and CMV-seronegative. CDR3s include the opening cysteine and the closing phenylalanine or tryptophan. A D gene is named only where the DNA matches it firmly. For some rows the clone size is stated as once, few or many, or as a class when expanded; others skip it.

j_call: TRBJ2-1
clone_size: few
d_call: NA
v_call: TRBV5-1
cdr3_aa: CASSLSYSTNEQFF
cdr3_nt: TGCGCCAGCAGCTTAAGTTACAGCACGAATGAGCAGTTCTTC

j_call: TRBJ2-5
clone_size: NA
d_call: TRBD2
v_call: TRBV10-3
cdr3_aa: CAISPGLAGGPETQYF
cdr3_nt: TGTGCCATCAGTCCGGGACTAGCGGGGGGCCCCGAGACCCAGTACTTC

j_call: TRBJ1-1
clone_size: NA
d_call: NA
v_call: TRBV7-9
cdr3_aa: CASSWGPNTEAFF
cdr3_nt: TGTGCCAGCAGCTGGGGGCCGAACACTGAAGCTTTCTTT

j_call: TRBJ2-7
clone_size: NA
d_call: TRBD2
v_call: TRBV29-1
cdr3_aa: CSVEERGQGTSFREQYF
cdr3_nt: TGCAGCGTTGAAGAAAGAGGGCAGGGGACTAGTTTCCGCGAGCAGTACTTC

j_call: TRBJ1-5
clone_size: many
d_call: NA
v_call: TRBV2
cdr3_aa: CASSVGEGQPQHF
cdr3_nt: TGTGCCAGTTCAGTTGGGGAGGGTCAGCCCCAGCATTTT

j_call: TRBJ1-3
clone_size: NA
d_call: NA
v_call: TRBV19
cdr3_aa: CASREAHSGNTIYF
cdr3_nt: TGTGCCAGTAGAGAGGCTCACTCTGGAAACACCATATATTTT

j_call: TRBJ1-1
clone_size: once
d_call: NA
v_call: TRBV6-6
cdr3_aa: CASTGQMNTEAFF
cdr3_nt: TGTGCCAGCACGGGACAAATGAACACTGAAGCTTTCTTT

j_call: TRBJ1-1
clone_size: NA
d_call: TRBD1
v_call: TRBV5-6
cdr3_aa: CASSLGDREVTEAFF
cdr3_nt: TGTGCCAGCAGCTTGGGGGACAGGGAGGTCACTGAAGCTTTCTTT

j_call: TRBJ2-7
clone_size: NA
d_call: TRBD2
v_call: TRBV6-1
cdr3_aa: CASSESSAGLALGQYF
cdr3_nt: TGTGCCAGCAGTGAGTCTTCAGCGGGACTGGCGCTAGGGCAGTACTTC

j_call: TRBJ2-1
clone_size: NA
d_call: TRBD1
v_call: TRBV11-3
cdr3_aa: CASSKTGSTYNEQFF
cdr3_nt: TGTGCCAGCAGCAAGACAGGGTCGACCTACAATGAGCAGTTCTTC

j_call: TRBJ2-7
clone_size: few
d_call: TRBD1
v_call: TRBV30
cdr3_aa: CAWSRPGTGAYEQYF
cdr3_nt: TGTGCCTGGAGCCGCCCCGGGACAGGGGCCTACGAGCAGTACTTC

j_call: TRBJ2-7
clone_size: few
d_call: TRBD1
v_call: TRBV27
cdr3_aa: CASSVPGTGFYEQYF
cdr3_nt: TGTGCCAGCAGTGTGCCGGGGACAGGGTTCTACGAGCAGTACTTC

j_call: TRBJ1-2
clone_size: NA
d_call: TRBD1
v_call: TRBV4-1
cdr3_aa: CASSQVPQGAYGYTF
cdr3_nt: TGCGCCAGCAGCCAAGTTCCACAGGGGGCCTATGGCTACACCTTC

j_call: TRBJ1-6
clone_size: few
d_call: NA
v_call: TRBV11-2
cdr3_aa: CASSLGSSGVSPLHF
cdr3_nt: TGTGCCAGCAGCTTAGGTAGCAGTGGAGTTTCACCCCTCCACTTT

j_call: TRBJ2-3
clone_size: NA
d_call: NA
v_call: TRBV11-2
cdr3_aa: CASSLSFTDTQYF
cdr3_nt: TGTGCCAGCAGCTTAAGCTTCACAGATACGCAGTATTTT

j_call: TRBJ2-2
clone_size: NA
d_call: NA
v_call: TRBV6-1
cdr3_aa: CASTLGINTGELFF
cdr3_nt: TGTGCCAGCACTCTCGGGATTAACACCGGGGAGCTGTTTTTT

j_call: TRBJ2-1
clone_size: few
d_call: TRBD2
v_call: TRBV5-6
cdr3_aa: CASSDWGGDYSYNEQFF
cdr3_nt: TGTGCCAGCAGCGACTGGGGGGGAGACTACTCCTACAATGAGCAGTTCTTC

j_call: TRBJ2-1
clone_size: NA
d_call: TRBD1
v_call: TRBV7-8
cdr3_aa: CASSPRTGSLYNEQFF
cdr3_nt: TGTGCCAGCAGCCCAAGGACAGGGAGTCTCTACAATGAGCAGTTCTTC

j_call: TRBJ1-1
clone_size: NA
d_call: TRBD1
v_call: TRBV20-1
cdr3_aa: CSAGQGEKGFF
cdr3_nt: TGCAGTGCTGGACAGGGGGAGAAGGGTTTCTTT

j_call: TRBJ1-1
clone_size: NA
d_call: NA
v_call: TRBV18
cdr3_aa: CASSPRHEVNTEAFF
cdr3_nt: TGTGCCAGCTCACCACGACACGAAGTGAACACTGAAGCTTTCTTT

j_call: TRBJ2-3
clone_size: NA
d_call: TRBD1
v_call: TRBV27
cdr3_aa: CASSLFLRGTGASTDTQYF
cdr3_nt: TGTGCCAGCAGTTTATTCCTCCGGGGGACAGGGGCTAGCACAGATACGCAGTATTTT

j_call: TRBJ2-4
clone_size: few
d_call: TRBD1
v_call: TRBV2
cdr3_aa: CASSWTGSKNIQYF
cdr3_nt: TGTGCCAGCAGTTGGACAGGGTCCAAAAACATTCAGTACTTC

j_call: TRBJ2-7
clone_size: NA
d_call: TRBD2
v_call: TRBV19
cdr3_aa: CASSIGLAGAKSSYEQYF
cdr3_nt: TGTGCCAGTAGTATCGGACTAGCGGGAGCTAAGAGCTCCTACGAGCAGTACTTC

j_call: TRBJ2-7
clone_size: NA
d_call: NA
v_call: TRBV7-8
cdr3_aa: CASSSSELSYEQYF
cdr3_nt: TGTGCCAGCAGCTCCAGCGAGCTCTCCTACGAGCAGTACTTC

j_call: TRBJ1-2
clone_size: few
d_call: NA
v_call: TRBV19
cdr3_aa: CASSIQAASHNGYTF
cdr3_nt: TGTGCCAGTAGTATTCAGGCCGCCAGTCACAATGGCTACACCTTC

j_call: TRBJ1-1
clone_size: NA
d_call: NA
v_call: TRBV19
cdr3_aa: CASSISGMGGTEAFF
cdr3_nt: TGTGCCAGTAGTATTTCGGGGATGGGGGGCACTGAAGCTTTCTTT

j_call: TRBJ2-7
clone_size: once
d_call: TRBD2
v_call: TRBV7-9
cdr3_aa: CASSLRTIGREGRYEQYF
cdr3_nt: TGTGCCAGCAGCTTACGGACTATCGGGCGGGAGGGGAGGTACGAGCAGTACTTC

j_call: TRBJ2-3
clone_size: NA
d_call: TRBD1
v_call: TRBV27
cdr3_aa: CASSLSRLTGGEDTQYF
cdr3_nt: TGTGCCAGCAGTTTATCGCGCCTTACAGGGGGCGAAGATACGCAGTATTTT

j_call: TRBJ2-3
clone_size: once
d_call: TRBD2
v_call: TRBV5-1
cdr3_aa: CATRVRNIAGGLAKDTQYF
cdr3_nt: TGCGCCACCCGCGTCAGGAATATAGCGGGAGGACTCGCTAAGGATACGCAGTATTTT

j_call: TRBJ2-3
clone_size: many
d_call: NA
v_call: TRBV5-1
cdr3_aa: CASSLEAGSTDTQYF
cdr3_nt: TGCGCCAGCAGCTTGGAGGCCGGGAGCACAGATACGCAGTATTTT

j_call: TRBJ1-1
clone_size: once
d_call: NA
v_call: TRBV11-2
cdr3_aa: CASSLSVTGTEAFF
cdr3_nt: TGTGCCAGCAGCTTATCGGTTACGGGCACTGAAGCTTTCTTT

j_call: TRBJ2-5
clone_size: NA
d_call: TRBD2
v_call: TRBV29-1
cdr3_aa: CSVTGLAGLEETQYF
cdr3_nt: TGCAGCGTTACGGGACTAGCGGGGCTCGAGGAGACCCAGTACTTC

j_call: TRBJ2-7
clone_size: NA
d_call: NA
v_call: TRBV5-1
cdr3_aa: CASSVAGTLYEQYF
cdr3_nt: TGCGCCAGCAGCGTAGCCGGGACTCTCTACGAGCAGTACTTC

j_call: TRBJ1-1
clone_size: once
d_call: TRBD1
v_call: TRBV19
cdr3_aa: CASRSRDRGPNTEAFF
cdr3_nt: TGTGCCAGTAGGTCCCGGGACAGGGGGCCTAACACTGAAGCTTTCTTT

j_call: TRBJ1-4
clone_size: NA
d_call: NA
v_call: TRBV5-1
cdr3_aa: CASSLGDRWDNEKLFF
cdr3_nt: TGCGCCAGCAGCTTGGGCGACAGGTGGGATAATGAAAAACTGTTTTTT

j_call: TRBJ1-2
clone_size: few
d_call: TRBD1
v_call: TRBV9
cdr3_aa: CASSSLGQGANYGYTF
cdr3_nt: TGTGCCAGCAGCTCCCTCGGACAGGGAGCTAACTATGGCTACACCTTC

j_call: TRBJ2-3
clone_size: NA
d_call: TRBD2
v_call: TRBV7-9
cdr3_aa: CASSLECTSADTQYF
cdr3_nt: TGTGCCAGCAGCTTAGAGTGCACTAGCGCAGATACGCAGTATTTT

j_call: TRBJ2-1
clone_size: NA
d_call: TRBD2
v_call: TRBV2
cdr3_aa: CASRGTSGRAGAHNEQFF
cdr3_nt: TGTGCCAGTCGGGGGACTAGCGGGAGGGCCGGGGCCCACAATGAGCAGTTCTTC

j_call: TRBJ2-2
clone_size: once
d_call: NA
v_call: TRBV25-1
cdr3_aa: CASSVGGAGNTGELFF
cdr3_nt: TGTGCCAGCAGTGTGGGGGGGGCAGGGAACACCGGGGAGCTGTTTTTT

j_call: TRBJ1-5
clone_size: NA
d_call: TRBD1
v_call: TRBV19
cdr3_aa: CASSISGGWQPQHF
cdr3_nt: TGTGCCAGTAGTATTTCAGGGGGCTGGCAGCCCCAGCATTTT